Included here is one T cell receptor (beta chain) sequence, with context. Its specificity is not known. These data originate in a study of tumor-infiltrating lymphocytes in primary liver carcinoma. Study information: Stage T1-T3 N0M0 and a size of about 4.2 to 10 cm characterized the tumors.

Making TCR beta cDNA involved around 540 ng total RNA and a constant-region primer. Investigators got TCR beta libraries out of three nested multiplex PCR rounds, done with slightly modified ARM-PCR. TRBV1-TRBV30 forward primers paired with a C-beta reverse primer drove the first two PCR rounds, about 10 cycles each. TCRdb processed the multiplex PCR reads anew with MiXCR; each CDR3 protein has one entry. The table lists more than 60,000 distinct CDR3 sequences, roughly 69% of them singletons. Study conclusions and caveats: The overlap of tumor-adjacent and tumor-blood pairs was smaller than that of tumor region pairs. Blood's top-250-clone fraction was significantly lower than that of tumors (p = 0.039).

DNA and RNA were both co-extracted from about 20-30 mg of bulk tissue that had not been sorted. Subjects presented with primary liver carcinoma managed by surgical resection. The CDR3 contains 10 residues. Germline CDR1 reads MNHNS; CDR2 reads SASEGT. The chain recombines TRBV6-1 with TRBJ1-2; D gene ambiguous. Input material: liver tumor tissue from sampling region 4. Subset denoted: tumor region T4, right-lateral pole. This clonotype was sampled from a man aged 35 to 55 with primary liver carcinoma and hepatitis B virus infection. CDR3 nucleotides: TGTCTCAGCAGTGATGGTCGCTACACCTTC. This codes for CLSSDGRYTF.